These 21 T cell receptor beta chains originate from one sample sequenced in a study of T-cell memory formation after mild COVID-19. From the 5' RACE reads, TCRdb called clonotypes with MiXCR, one entry per CDR3 protein. Here the sample spans tens of thousands of distinct CDR3 sequences, about 13% being singletons. Sequencing used PBMCs or a T cell subset sorted from them (not recorded which). The receptors were sampled from an adult woman who had mild COVID-19 (a few samples of this study predate the infection). Cell type and time point are not known.

The V call is TRBV7-8, the J call TRBJ2-3; D possibly corresponds to TRBD2 (7 bases). Germline CDR1 and CDR2: SGHVS and FQNEAQ. V was shortened by 2 bases and J by 0 bases, with 9 bases between the two germline ends. This CDR3 region has 15 residues. The CDR3 nucleotides are TGTGCCAGCAGCTTAAGGGGGGGAAGCACAGATACGCAGTATTTT. This gives the protein CASSLRGGSTDTQYF.

The CDR3 nucleotides are TGCAGTGCTAGAGATTGGGGGACAGGGGGTACCCGCTCCTACAATGAGCAGTTCTTC. Translated, it gives CSARDWGTGGTRSYNEQFF. V and J are TRBV20-1 and TRBJ2-1, with 11 nucleotides matching TRBD1. Trimming at V came to 0 bases and at J to 0 bases, leaving 10 bases not matched to a gene. Germline V gene lookup returns CDR1 DFQATT and CDR2 SNEGSKA (reference sequence). The CDR3 loop spans 19 amino acids.

CDR3: CSAQGTSESTDTQYF. CDR3 coding DNA: TGCAGTGCCCAGGGGACTAGCGAAAGCACAGATACGCAGTATTTT. The V call is TRBV20-1, the J call TRBJ2-3, with 10 bases identical to TRBD2. There are 15 residues in the CDR3. The trim removed 6 bases at V and 0 bases at J, leaving 6 bases unmatched. Germline CDR1 is DFQATT and CDR2 is SNEGSKA (reference sequence).

This clonotype was counted a few times. This chain connects TRBV7-2 to TRBJ2-1; a possible D gene is TRBD2 (6 bases). With 3 bases removed from V and 0 bases from J, the gap between germline ends came to 15 bases. The CDR3 loop spans 17 amino acids. The germline V gene has CDR1 SGHTA and CDR2 FQGNSA. CDR3 region: CASSFMGGASSYNEQFF. DNA of the CDR3: TGTGCCAGCAGCTTTATGGGAGGTGCCAGCTCCTACAATGAGCAGTTCTTC.

The chain carries TRBV6-6 and TRBJ1-2; D call uncertain. Trimming removed 8 bases from V and 1 base from J, with 8 bases in between. Per the germline V gene, CDR1 is MNHNY and CDR2 is SVGAGI (reference sequence). There are 12 residues in the CDR3. The CDR3 coding sequence is TGTGCCAGCGAGGCTTTTAACTATGGCTACACCTTC. This encodes CASEAFNYGYTF.

This clonotype was counted only a few times. The chain uses TRBV12-5 and TRBJ2-7; 10 bases map to TRBD1. V lost 6 bases, J lost 2 bases, and 4 bases stayed unmatched. Germline values: CDR1 LGHNT, CDR2 FRNRAP. CDR3 length: 14 amino acids. The CDR3 loop is CASGGTGEAYEQYF. The CDR3 DNA reads TGTGCTAGTGGGGGGACAGGGGAGGCCTACGAGCAGTACTTC.

This clonotype was picked up a small number of times. The chain has TRBV12-3 or TRBV12-4 and TRBJ1-3; D gene ambiguous. The CDR3 consists of 17 residues. V gave up 4 bases and J gave up 0 bases, with 16 bases separating them. CDR3 residues: CASSSVDPSVSGNTIYF. CDR3 nucleotide sequence: TGTGCCAGCAGTTCGGTAGATCCAAGTGTCTCTGGAAACACCATATATTTT.

The V and J genes are TRBV7-8 and TRBJ2-2, with D unclear. Between the trimmed V and J ends, which lost 5 bases and 0 bases, there was a span of 7 bases. The CDR3 loop spans 14 amino acids. The V gene's germline CDR1 is SGHVS and CDR2 FQNEAQ. CDR3 in amino acids: CASSAVANTGELFF. The CDR3 nucleotides read TGTGCCAGCAGCGCAGTCGCGAACACCGGGGAGCTGTTTTTT. Based on the CDR3 plus reference TRBV7-8 and TRBJ2-2, the full variable domain is GAGVSQSPRYKVAKRGQDVALRCDPISGHVSLFWYQQALGQGPEFLTYFQNEAQLDKSGLPSDRFFAERPEGSVSTLKIQRTQQEDSAVYLCASSAVANTGELFFGEGSRLTVL.

V gene TRBV11-3 combines with J gene TRBJ2-1; 13 bases map to TRBD2. After removal of 5 bases from V and 7 bases from J, the junction contained 8 bases not matched to a gene. The CDR3 sequence is 16 residues long. Germline CDR1 is SGHNT and CDR2 is YENEEA. DNA for the CDR3: TGTGCCAGCAGCCCACCGGGACTAGCGGGAAGGAATGAGCAGTTCTTC. It specifies CASSPPGLAGRNEQFF.

This clonotype occurred a few times. The chain links TRBV9 to TRBJ2-3, with TRBD1 identical over 9 bases. The CDR3 consists of 16 residues. V gave up 4 bases and J gave up 4 bases; unmatched junction bases: 10. CDR1 is SGDLS, CDR2 YYNGEE, per germline. The CDR3 DNA is TGTGCCAGCAGCTCACCGGGACAGGGAAATCCAGATACGCAGTATTTT. It codes for CASSSPGQGNPDTQYF.

In its sample, this clonotype was seen a few times. V usage is TRBV9 and J usage is TRBJ2-2, with 9 bases fitting TRBD2. Germline V lookup: CDR1 SGDLS, CDR2 YYNGEE. Trimming cost V 5 bases and J 4 bases; bases outside gene matches: 12. The CDR3 is made up of 17 amino acids. CDR3 nucleotides: TGTGCCAGCAGTCACAACAGGGCAGCGGGGGGCACCGGGGAGCTGTTTTTT. Amino acid sequence: CASSHNRAAGGTGELFF.

The chain employs TRBV7-6 and TRBJ2-1, with a tentative D call TRBD1 (6 bases). The CDR3 spans 16 residues. Trimming pared 4 bases from V and 0 bases from J, leaving 13 bases between. The germline V gene encodes CDR1 SGHVS and CDR2 FNYEAQ. The CDR3, as DNA: TGTGCCAGCAGCTCGCTTCAGGGGAGCTCCTACAATGAGCAGTTCTTC. It yields the protein CASSSLQGSSYNEQFF.

The gene calls are TRBV12-3 or TRBV12-4 and TRBJ1-2; D not certain. The V end lost 5 bases, the J end lost 5 bases, and 12 bases lay between the germline ends. The CDR3 totals 13 residues. The CDR3 region is CASSLGRVYGYTF. The CDR3 bases are TGTGCCAGCAGTCTCGGACGGGTTTATGGCTACACCTTC.

This clonotype was counted only a few times. V gene TRBV6-5 combines with J gene TRBJ2-2, with D perhaps given as TRBD1 or TRBD2 (5 bases each). V was clipped by 7 bases and J by 4 bases, with 22 bases between them. Germline loops: CDR1 MNHEY, CDR2 SVGAGI. The CDR3 totals 17 residues. As DNA, the CDR3 is TGTGCCAGCATCCTTAGTCGGGGCCCATCCGGCACCGGGGAGCTGTTTTTT. Translating it yields CASILSRGPSGTGELFF.

The V gene is TRBV25-1, the J gene TRBJ1-2, with a tentative D call TRBD1 (5 bases). This CDR3 region has 13 residues. The germline CDR1 and CDR2 sequences are MGHDK and SYGVNS. The germline V and J ends were trimmed by 6 bases and 8 bases, with 16 bases remaining between them. The CDR3 nucleotides read TGTGCCAGCAGCCCCGGGACCGCCCAGGGCTACACCTTC. It encodes CASSPGTAQGYTF.

This clonotype showed up just a few times. This chain links TRBV7-2 with TRBJ2-7, with 11 bases lining up with TRBD2. Per the germline V gene, CDR1 is SGHTA and CDR2 is FQGNSA. The CDR3 totals 14 residues. The trim removed 4 bases at V and 2 bases at J, leaving 1 base unmatched. The CDR3 region is CASSSSGGTYEQYF. The CDR3 coding sequence is TGTGCCAGCAGCTCTAGCGGGGGGACCTACGAGCAGTACTTC. Looking up the rest from reference TRBV7-2 and TRBJ2-7 gives the full variable domain: GAGVSQSPSNKVTEKGKDVELRCDPISGHTALYWYRQSLGQGLEFLIYFQGNSAPDKSGLPSDRFSAERTGGSVSTLTIQRTQQEDSAVYLCASSSSGGTYEQYFGPGTRLTVT.

In this sample, this clonotype turned up many times. CDR3 in amino acids: CASSFDWNNEQFF. The CDR3 nucleotides are TGCGCCAGCAGCTTCGACTGGAACAATGAGCAGTTCTTC. The chain joins TRBV5-1 to TRBJ2-1; no definite D call. This CDR3 has 13 amino acids. The germline V and J ends were trimmed by 2 bases and 5 bases, with 8 bases remaining between them. Germline V CDR1 and CDR2: SGHRS, YFSETQ.

This chain uses TRBV6-5 with TRBJ2-2; D uncertain. V gave up 7 bases and J gave up 6 bases, with 6 bases separating them. The CDR3 is 11 amino acids. Germline V gene lookup returns CDR1 MNHEY and CDR2 SVGAGI. CDR3: CASNQAGELFF. In nucleotides, the CDR3 is TGTGCCAGCAATCAAGCCGGGGAGCTGTTTTTT.

In this sample, this clonotype turned up a few times. The gene calls are TRBV27 and TRBJ2-5; 10 bases fit TRBD2. Germline-derived CDR1 and CDR2 are MNHEY and SMNVEV (reference sequence). This CDR3 contains 14 residues. V lost 6 bases and J lost 5; bases outside the gene matches: 6. CDR3 sequence reads: CASRGLAASETQYF. CDR3 DNA sequence: TGTGCCAGCAGAGGACTAGCGGCTTCTGAGACCCAGTACTTC.

The gene calls are TRBV13 and TRBJ1-2; 7 bases map to TRBD1. J lost 8 bases, V lost 0 bases, and 12 bases had no gene match. Per the germline V gene, CDR1 is PRHDT and CDR2 is FYEKMQ (reference sequence). The CDR3 runs 16 residues. The CDR3 DNA is TGTGCCAGCAGCTTAGGCCGCCGGGACAGCCGGAACGGCTACACCTTC. As protein: CASSLGRRDSRNGYTF.

This clonotype was counted between two and nine times. J is TRBJ2-7 and V is TRBV6-5, with D possibly matching TRBD2 (7 bases). Germline assignment: CDR1 MNHEY and CDR2 SVGAGI. The CDR3 runs 11 residues. V shed 10 bases and J shed 3 bases, with 10 bases lying between them. The CDR3 is CATGGGYEQYF. In nucleotides, the CDR3 is TGTGCCACGGGGGGCGGCTACGAGCAGTACTTC.